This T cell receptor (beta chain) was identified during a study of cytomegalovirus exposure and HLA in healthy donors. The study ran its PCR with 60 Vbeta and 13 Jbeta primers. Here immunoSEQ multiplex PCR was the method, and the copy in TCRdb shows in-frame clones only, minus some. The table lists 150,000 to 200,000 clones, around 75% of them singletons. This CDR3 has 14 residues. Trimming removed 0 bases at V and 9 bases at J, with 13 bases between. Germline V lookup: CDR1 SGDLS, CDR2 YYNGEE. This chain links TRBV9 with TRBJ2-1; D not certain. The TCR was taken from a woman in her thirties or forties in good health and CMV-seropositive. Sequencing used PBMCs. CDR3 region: CASSVEVAGSEQFF. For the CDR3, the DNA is TGTGCCAGCAGCGTAGAGGTGGCAGGTAGTGAGCAGTTCTTC.